The rows below give T cell receptor beta chains drawn from one sample of a study of T cell responses to AZD1222 COVID-19 vaccine. Data came from immunoSEQ multiplex PCR; TCRdb stores just in-frame clones and leaves some out. The sample has 95,000 to 110,000 clones, over 90% seen once. The sample consisted of peripheral blood, taken on day 0 of AZD1222 vaccination. Receptor source: an adult in good health. Both conserved end residues are part of each CDR3. Fields, in order: D gene, J gene, clone size, V gene, CDR3 length, CDR3 protein, CDR3 DNA. The D gene is left open where the match is weak. The size of a clone is reported for some rows only, either as once, few or many, or as a class for expanded clones.

D gene: TRBD1
J gene: TRBJ1-1
clone size: NA
V gene: TRBV29-1
CDR3 length: 15
CDR3 protein: CSVISPGTGDTEAFF
CDR3 DNA: TGCAGCGTAATTTCCCCCGGGACAGGGGACACTGAAGCTTTCTTT

D gene: TRBD2
J gene: TRBJ2-2
clone size: NA
V gene: TRBV2
CDR3 length: 19
CDR3 protein: CASSNTPGLAGGNTGELFF
CDR3 DNA: TGTGCCAGCAGCAATACTCCGGGACTAGCGGGAGGGAACACCGGGGAGCTGTTTTTT

D gene: NA
J gene: TRBJ2-7
clone size: once
V gene: TRBV19
CDR3 length: 14
CDR3 protein: CASSITVVAYEQYF
CDR3 DNA: TGTGCCAGTAGTATTACGGTAGTGGCCTACGAGCAGTACTTC

D gene: TRBD2
J gene: TRBJ2-3
clone size: NA
V gene: TRBV7-2
CDR3 length: 16
CDR3 protein: CASSLDKREDTDTQYF
CDR3 DNA: TGTGCCAGCAGCTTAGACAAGCGGGAGGACACAGATACGCAGTATTTT

D gene: NA
J gene: TRBJ1-2
clone size: NA
V gene: TRBV5-1
CDR3 length: 15
CDR3 protein: CASSRADTLDYGYTF
CDR3 DNA: TGCGCCAGCAGCCGCGCAGACACTCTAGACTATGGCTACACCTTC

D gene: TRBD2
J gene: TRBJ2-7
clone size: NA
V gene: TRBV5-4
CDR3 length: 15
CDR3 protein: CASSPRTSGGYEQYF
CDR3 DNA: TGTGCCAGCAGCCCCCGTACTAGCGGAGGCTACGAGCAGTACTTC

D gene: NA
J gene: TRBJ1-4
clone size: NA
V gene: TRBV28
CDR3 length: 13
CDR3 protein: CASSPSYREKLFF
CDR3 DNA: TGTGCCAGCAGTCCTTCCTACAGGGAAAAACTGTTTTTT

D gene: NA
J gene: TRBJ2-7
clone size: NA
V gene: TRBV24-1
CDR3 length: 11
CDR3 protein: CATSSNNEQYF
CDR3 DNA: TGTGCCACCAGTTCCAATAACGAGCAGTACTTC

D gene: TRBD2
J gene: TRBJ2-7
clone size: NA
V gene: TRBV27
CDR3 length: 15
CDR3 protein: CASSLGREGEYEQYF
CDR3 DNA: TGTGCCAGCAGTTTGGGGCGGGAGGGCGAGTACGAGCAGTACTTC

D gene: NA
J gene: TRBJ2-1
clone size: NA
V gene: TRBV7-2
CDR3 length: 14
CDR3 protein: CASSPGPQYNEQFF
CDR3 DNA: TGTGCCAGCAGCCCGGGACCGCAATACAATGAGCAGTTCTTC

D gene: TRBD1
J gene: TRBJ2-1
clone size: NA
V gene: TRBV7-2
CDR3 length: 14
CDR3 protein: CASSRDRFYNEQFF
CDR3 DNA: TGTGCCAGCAGCCGGGACAGATTCTACAATGAGCAGTTCTTC

D gene: NA
J gene: TRBJ2-7
clone size: NA
V gene: TRBV5-1
CDR3 length: 14
CDR3 protein: CASRIQTTSYEQYF
CDR3 DNA: TGCGCCAGCCGGATTCAGACTACCTCCTACGAGCAGTACTTC

D gene: TRBD1
J gene: TRBJ1-1
clone size: NA
V gene: TRBV7-2
CDR3 length: 17
CDR3 protein: CASSLGPAGGLNTEAFF
CDR3 DNA: TGTGCCAGCAGCTTAGGTCCGGCAGGGGGGCTGAACACTGAAGCTTTCTTT

D gene: TRBD2
J gene: TRBJ2-1
clone size: NA
V gene: TRBV5-1
CDR3 length: 16
CDR3 protein: CASRTGLAGFGNEQFF
CDR3 DNA: TGCGCCAGCAGAACGGGACTAGCGGGGTTTGGGAATGAGCAGTTCTTC

D gene: NA
J gene: TRBJ1-5
clone size: NA
V gene: TRBV5-8
CDR3 length: 15
CDR3 protein: CASSTGVYSNQPQHF
CDR3 DNA: TGTGCCAGCAGCACGGGAGTTTATAGCAATCAGCCCCAGCATTTT

D gene: NA
J gene: TRBJ1-5
clone size: NA
V gene: TRBV7-2
CDR3 length: 15
CDR3 protein: CASSFVEPSNQPQHF
CDR3 DNA: TGTGCCAGCAGCTTCGTCGAGCCCAGCAATCAGCCCCAGCATTTT

D gene: NA
J gene: TRBJ1-5
clone size: NA
V gene: TRBV30
CDR3 length: 13
CDR3 protein: CAWSVESNQPQHF
CDR3 DNA: TGTGCCTGGAGTGTCGAGAGCAATCAGCCCCAGCATTTT

D gene: NA
J gene: TRBJ2-6
clone size: NA
V gene: TRBV18
CDR3 length: 15
CDR3 protein: CASSPLISGANVLTF
CDR3 DNA: TGTGCCAGCTCACCTCTGATCTCTGGGGCCAACGTCCTGACTTTC

D gene: NA
J gene: TRBJ1-2
clone size: once
V gene: TRBV28
CDR3 length: 12
CDR3 protein: CASTSGVRGYTF
CDR3 DNA: TGTGCCAGCACCTCGGGGGTTCGCGGCTACACCTTC

D gene: TRBD1
J gene: TRBJ2-7
clone size: NA
V gene: TRBV11-2
CDR3 length: 15
CDR3 protein: CASSAQGRTPYEQYF
CDR3 DNA: TGTGCCAGCAGCGCACAGGGGCGGACCCCCTACGAGCAGTACTTC

D gene: NA
J gene: TRBJ2-2
clone size: NA
V gene: TRBV27
CDR3 length: 15
CDR3 protein: CASSPPTLGTGELFF
CDR3 DNA: TGTGCCAGCAGTCCCCCGACACTGGGCACCGGGGAGCTGTTTTTT

D gene: TRBD1
J gene: TRBJ1-2
clone size: NA
V gene: TRBV6-2/TRBV6-3
CDR3 length: 13
CDR3 protein: CASSYSSRGIYTF
CDR3 DNA: TGTGCCAGCAGTTACTCGAGCAGGGGGATCTACACCTTC

D gene: TRBD2
J gene: TRBJ2-2
clone size: NA
V gene: TRBV5-1
CDR3 length: 17
CDR3 protein: CASSLWTSGKNTGELFF
CDR3 DNA: TGCGCCAGCAGCTTATGGACTAGCGGGAAGAACACCGGGGAGCTGTTTTTT

D gene: NA
J gene: TRBJ1-1
clone size: NA
V gene: TRBV5-1
CDR3 length: 14
CDR3 protein: CASSYNRVGTEAFF
CDR3 DNA: TGCGCCAGCAGCTACAACAGGGTGGGGACTGAAGCTTTCTTT

D gene: TRBD2
J gene: TRBJ2-2
clone size: NA
V gene: TRBV3-1/TRBV3-2
CDR3 length: 17
CDR3 protein: CASSWRASGFVTGELFF
CDR3 DNA: TGTGCCAGCAGCTGGCGGGCTAGCGGGTTCGTCACCGGGGAGCTGTTTTTT

D gene: TRBD1
J gene: TRBJ2-2
clone size: NA
V gene: TRBV6-5
CDR3 length: 14
CDR3 protein: CASAGTERTGELFF
CDR3 DNA: TGTGCCAGCGCCGGGACAGAGCGCACCGGGGAGCTGTTTTTT

D gene: TRBD1
J gene: TRBJ1-1
clone size: once
V gene: TRBV2
CDR3 length: 15
CDR3 protein: CASSRQGARGTEAFF
CDR3 DNA: TGTGCCAGCAGTCGACAGGGGGCGCGGGGCACTGAAGCTTTCTTT

D gene: TRBD2
J gene: TRBJ2-1
clone size: NA
V gene: TRBV7-2
CDR3 length: 19
CDR3 protein: CASSLPGGAGPSSYNEQFF
CDR3 DNA: TGTGCCAGCAGCCTCCCGGGGGGAGCGGGCCCAAGCTCCTACAATGAGCAGTTCTTC

D gene: TRBD1
J gene: TRBJ1-2
clone size: NA
V gene: TRBV5-1
CDR3 length: 14
CDR3 protein: CASSLAGQGDGYTF
CDR3 DNA: TGCGCCAGCAGCTTGGCGGGCCAGGGGGATGGCTACACCTTC

D gene: TRBD1
J gene: TRBJ2-7
clone size: few
V gene: TRBV11-2
CDR3 length: 16
CDR3 protein: CASSLGGTGMTYEQYF
CDR3 DNA: TGTGCCAGCAGCTTAGGGGGGACAGGGATGACCTACGAGCAGTACTTC

D gene: NA
J gene: TRBJ1-1
clone size: NA
V gene: TRBV27
CDR3 length: 15
CDR3 protein: CASSWDGGLSTEAFF
CDR3 DNA: TGTGCCAGCAGTTGGGACGGGGGCCTTAGTACTGAAGCTTTCTTT

D gene: NA
J gene: TRBJ1-1
clone size: NA
V gene: TRBV2
CDR3 length: 14
CDR3 protein: CAIKSGTLNTEAFF
CDR3 DNA: TGTGCCATCAAGTCCGGGACCTTAAACACTGAAGCTTTCTTT

D gene: NA
J gene: TRBJ2-3
clone size: NA
V gene: TRBV7-9
CDR3 length: 12
CDR3 protein: CASSRSTDTQYF
CDR3 DNA: TGTGCCAGCAGCCGTTCCACAGATACGCAGTATTTT

D gene: TRBD2
J gene: TRBJ2-7
clone size: NA
V gene: TRBV28
CDR3 length: 17
CDR3 protein: CASSIPSGRATSYEQYF
CDR3 DNA: TGTGCCAGCAGTATCCCTAGCGGGAGGGCTACTTCCTACGAGCAGTACTTC

D gene: TRBD1
J gene: TRBJ2-1
clone size: NA
V gene: TRBV10-2
CDR3 length: 15
CDR3 protein: CASRGGQGARNEQFF
CDR3 DNA: TGCGCCAGCAGAGGGGGACAGGGGGCGCGGAATGAGCAGTTCTTC

D gene: NA
J gene: TRBJ1-5
clone size: NA
V gene: TRBV7-8
CDR3 length: 16
CDR3 protein: CASSLYSTVTHQPQHF
CDR3 DNA: TGTGCCAGCAGCTTGTATTCTACAGTGACCCATCAGCCCCAGCATTTT

D gene: TRBD1
J gene: TRBJ2-7
clone size: NA
V gene: TRBV13
CDR3 length: 14
CDR3 protein: CASRTTGGSSEQYF
CDR3 DNA: TGTGCCAGCAGAACTACAGGGGGAAGTAGCGAGCAGTACTTC

D gene: TRBD1
J gene: TRBJ1-2
clone size: NA
V gene: TRBV14
CDR3 length: 15
CDR3 protein: CASSPGQGRNYGYTF
CDR3 DNA: TGTGCCAGCAGCCCCGGACAGGGGCGGAACTATGGCTACACCTTC

D gene: TRBD1
J gene: TRBJ1-1
clone size: once
V gene: TRBV7-2
CDR3 length: 14
CDR3 protein: CASRQRTGVTEAFF
CDR3 DNA: TGTGCCAGCAGGCAAAGGACAGGGGTCACTGAAGCTTTCTTT

D gene: NA
J gene: TRBJ2-1
clone size: NA
V gene: TRBV14
CDR3 length: 16
CDR3 protein: CASSARLGLSYNEQFF
CDR3 DNA: TGTGCCAGCAGCGCTCGACTAGGTCTCTCCTACAATGAGCAGTTCTTC

D gene: NA
J gene: TRBJ1-2
clone size: once
V gene: TRBV19
CDR3 length: 14
CDR3 protein: CASSHGGEVYGYTF
CDR3 DNA: TGTGCCAGTAGCCACGGGGGCGAGGTCTATGGCTACACCTTC

D gene: NA
J gene: TRBJ2-7
clone size: NA
V gene: TRBV28
CDR3 length: 15
CDR3 protein: CASSFAGSRFGEQYF
CDR3 DNA: TGTGCCAGCAGTTTCGCCGGGAGTCGCTTTGGCGAGCAGTACTTC

D gene: TRBD2
J gene: TRBJ2-1
clone size: NA
V gene: TRBV5-1
CDR3 length: 17
CDR3 protein: CASSFGTSGRPYNEQFF
CDR3 DNA: TGCGCCAGCAGCTTCGGGACTAGCGGGAGGCCATACAATGAGCAGTTCTTC

D gene: NA
J gene: TRBJ1-5
clone size: NA
V gene: TRBV19
CDR3 length: 16
CDR3 protein: CASSSFGERTLQPQHF
CDR3 DNA: TGTGCCAGTAGCTCCTTCGGGGAGAGGACACTTCAGCCCCAGCATTTT

D gene: TRBD2
J gene: TRBJ2-7
clone size: NA
V gene: TRBV18
CDR3 length: 14
CDR3 protein: CASSRTSGSYEQYF
CDR3 DNA: TGTGCCAGCTCACGGACTAGCGGGAGCTACGAGCAGTACTTC

D gene: NA
J gene: TRBJ2-7
clone size: once
V gene: TRBV5-1
CDR3 length: 12
CDR3 protein: CASSLGPGEQYF
CDR3 DNA: TGCGCCAGCAGCTTGGGTCCGGGCGAGCAGTACTTC

D gene: TRBD1
J gene: TRBJ1-2
clone size: NA
V gene: TRBV2
CDR3 length: 12
CDR3 protein: CASRDRGYGYTF
CDR3 DNA: TGTGCCAGCAGAGACAGGGGCTATGGCTACACCTTC

D gene: TRBD1
J gene: TRBJ2-5
clone size: NA
V gene: TRBV27
CDR3 length: 16
CDR3 protein: CASSSRRDSIQETQYF
CDR3 DNA: TGTGCCAGCAGTTCTCGCCGGGACAGCATACAAGAGACCCAGTACTTC

D gene: NA
J gene: TRBJ2-5
clone size: NA
V gene: TRBV3-1/TRBV3-2
CDR3 length: 11
CDR3 protein: CASSTQETQYF
CDR3 DNA: TGTGCCAGCAGCACACAAGAGACCCAGTACTTC

D gene: NA
J gene: TRBJ1-2
clone size: NA
V gene: TRBV5-1
CDR3 length: 15
CDR3 protein: CASTEVVGTTYGYTF
CDR3 DNA: TGCGCCAGCACGGAGGTTGTAGGGACAACCTATGGCTACACCTTC

D gene: NA
J gene: TRBJ1-2
clone size: NA
V gene: TRBV28
CDR3 length: 15
CDR3 protein: CASSFARRLLYGYTF
CDR3 DNA: TGTGCCAGCAGTTTTGCAAGACGGCTTCTCTATGGCTACACCTTC

D gene: TRBD2
J gene: TRBJ2-5
clone size: NA
V gene: TRBV15
CDR3 length: 14
CDR3 protein: CATSRSRGRGTQYF
CDR3 DNA: TGTGCCACCAGCAGGTCCCGGGGGAGGGGGACCCAGTACTTC

D gene: NA
J gene: TRBJ2-1
clone size: NA
V gene: TRBV19
CDR3 length: 13
CDR3 protein: CASSKDGYNEQFF
CDR3 DNA: TGTGCCAGTAGTAAGGACGGTTACAATGAGCAGTTCTTC

D gene: NA
J gene: TRBJ1-2
clone size: once
V gene: TRBV6-5
CDR3 length: 14
CDR3 protein: CASLIRDTLRGYTF
CDR3 DNA: TGTGCCAGCCTCATCCGGGACACCCTGCGGGGCTACACCTTC